One sample yielded the 6 T cell receptor beta chains listed below, sequenced in a study of CD8 T cells in ankylosing spondylitis. TCRdb fed the 5' RACE reads into MiXCR, producing one record per CDR3 protein. The repertoire holds more than 400,000 distinct CDR3 sequences, with approximately 5.3% as singletons. Their specific antigens are unknown. Overall study results and limits: What seemed typical of ankylosing spondylitis blood was a TCR beta motif built from several highly homologous variants.

The sample consisted of blood, either unsorted or a sorted T cell fraction (not recorded which). Every receptor here comes from a male donor with ankylosing spondylitis.

This clonotype was picked up many times. The gene calls are TRBV3-1 and TRBJ2-7; TRBD2 agrees at 10 bases. There are 14 residues in the CDR3. Unmatched junction bases numbered 4, after V lost 4 bases and J lost 4 bases. Germline CDR1 LGHDT, CDR2 YNNKEL (reference sequence). CDR3: CASSPASGSYEQYF. The CDR3 DNA follows: TGTGCCAGCAGCCCCGCTAGCGGGAGTTACGAGCAGTACTTC.

This clonotype was recorded at least ten times. This chain connects TRBV4-1 to TRBJ1-5, with TRBD1 matching 7 bases. This CDR3 is built from 18 residues. CDR1 is MGHRA and CDR2 is YSYEKL in the germline V gene. Losses at the gene ends were 3 bases for V and 0 bases for J; bases not matched to a gene: 11. CDR3 in amino acids: CASSHGGRDSYSNQPQHF. The CDR3, as DNA: TGCGCCAGCAGCCACGGTGGCAGGGACAGTTATAGCAATCAGCCCCAGCATTTT.

This clonotype was seen a few times. V and J are TRBV10-3 and TRBJ2-6; the match to TRBD1 covers 9 bases. The CDR3 covers 18 residues. After removal of 4 bases from V and 1 base from J, the junction contained 8 bases not matched to a gene. From germline, CDR1 is ENHRY and CDR2 SYGVKD. The CDR3 nucleotides read TGTGCCATCAGTGTCTGGGACAGGGTTAGGTCTGGGGCCAACGTCCTGACTTTC. Its protein product is CAISVWDRVRSGANVLTF.

This clonotype was detected many times. The chain has TRBV7-2 and TRBJ2-3; 8 positions match TRBD2. The CDR3 is made up of 15 amino acids. Germline V CDR1 and CDR2: SGHTA, FQGNSA. Germline trimming cut 7 bases from V and 1 base from J; bases unmatched to any gene: 7. In nucleotides, the CDR3 is TGTGCCAGCACCTTGACTAGCGTTCGCACAGATACGCAGTATTTT. This gives the protein CASTLTSVRTDTQYF.

This clonotype was detected ten times or more. The rearrangement joins TRBV15 to TRBJ2-2, with a weak D call TRBD2 (5 bases). CDR1 and CDR2 (germline): LNHNV, YYDKDF (reference sequence). The CDR3 covers 18 residues. V lost 1 base and J lost 0, with 15 bases in between. The CDR3 is CATSRGVGSRSNTGELFF. The CDR3 DNA follows: TGTGCCACCAGCAGAGGTGTGGGGAGTCGGTCGAACACCGGGGAGCTGTTTTTT.

This rearrangement joins TRBV9 to TRBJ2-3; D is possibly TRBD2 (5 bases). In germline, CDR1 is SGDLS, CDR2 YYNGEE. The CDR3 has 16 residues. V was pared by 4 bases and J by 2 bases, with 17 bases between. The chain's CDR3 is CASSPHSGKHTDTQYF. The CDR3 DNA reads TGTGCCAGCAGCCCTCATTCGGGGAAGCACACAGATACGCAGTATTTT.